Listed here is a single T cell receptor (beta chain). What it recognizes is unknown. This record belongs to a study of immune evolution from preneoplasia to lung adenocarcinoma. Broader study findings: Clonality was highest in normal lung, lower in later-stage lesions apparently. Normal lung had the highest top T cell clone frequencies.

Assay: immunoSEQ multiplex PCR; the TCRdb copy retains only in-frame clones and omits some. Found here are approximately 8,000 clones, approximately 80% of them singletons; the top ten hold approximately 7%. Deletions cut 2 bases from V and 4 bases from J, with 14 bases between. From germline, CDR1 is GTSNPN and CDR2 SVGIG (reference sequence). The length of the CDR3 is 14 residues. Patients had resection in Japan or China between about 2013 and 2017. Each case's diagnosis was confirmed by two pathologists on H&E. The specimen sequenced was FFPE adjacent normal lung tissue. The genes are TRBV30 and TRBJ1-1; possible D gene TRBD1, 5 bases. This TCR came from a person in their 70s with lung adenocarcinoma. CDR3 DNA sequence: TGTGCCTGGAGTAAGGGGCAGGGTGGCACTGAAGCTTTCTTT. Translating it yields CAWSKGQGGTEAFF.